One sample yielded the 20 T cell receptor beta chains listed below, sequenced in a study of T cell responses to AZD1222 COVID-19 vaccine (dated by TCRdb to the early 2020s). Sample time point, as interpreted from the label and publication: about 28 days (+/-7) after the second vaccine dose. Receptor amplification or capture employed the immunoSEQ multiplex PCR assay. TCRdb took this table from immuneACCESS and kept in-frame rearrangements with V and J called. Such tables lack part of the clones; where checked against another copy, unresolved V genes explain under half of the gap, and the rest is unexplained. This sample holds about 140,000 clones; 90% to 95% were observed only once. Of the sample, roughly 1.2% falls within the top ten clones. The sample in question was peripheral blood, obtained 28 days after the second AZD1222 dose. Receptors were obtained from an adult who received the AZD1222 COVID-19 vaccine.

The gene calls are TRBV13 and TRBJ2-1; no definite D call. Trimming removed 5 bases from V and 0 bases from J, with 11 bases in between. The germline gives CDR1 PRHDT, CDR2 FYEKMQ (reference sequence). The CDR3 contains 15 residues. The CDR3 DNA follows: TGTGCCAGCAGCCATAGAGGCAGCTCCTACAATGAGCAGTTCTTC. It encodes CASSHRGSSYNEQFF.

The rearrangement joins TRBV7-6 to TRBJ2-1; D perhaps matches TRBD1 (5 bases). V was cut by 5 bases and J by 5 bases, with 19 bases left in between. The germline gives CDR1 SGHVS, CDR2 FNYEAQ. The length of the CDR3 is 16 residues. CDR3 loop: CASSQRTGLMDNEQFF. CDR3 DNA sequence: TGTGCCAGCAGCCAGAGAACAGGTTTAATGGACAATGAGCAGTTCTTC.

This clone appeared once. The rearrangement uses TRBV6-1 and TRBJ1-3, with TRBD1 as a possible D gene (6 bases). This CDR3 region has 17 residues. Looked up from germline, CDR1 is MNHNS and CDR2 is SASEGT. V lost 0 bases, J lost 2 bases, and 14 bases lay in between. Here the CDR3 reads CASSEALLSGAGNTIYF. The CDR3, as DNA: TGTGCCAGCAGTGAAGCGCTTCTATCAGGGGCTGGAAACACCATATATTTT.

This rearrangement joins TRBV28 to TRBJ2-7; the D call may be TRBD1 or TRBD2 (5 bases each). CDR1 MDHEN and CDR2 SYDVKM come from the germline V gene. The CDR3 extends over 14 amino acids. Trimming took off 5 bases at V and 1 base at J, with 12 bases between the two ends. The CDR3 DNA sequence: TGTGCCAGCAGTACTCCTTGGGGGTCCTACGAGCAGTACTTC. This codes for CASSTPWGSYEQYF.

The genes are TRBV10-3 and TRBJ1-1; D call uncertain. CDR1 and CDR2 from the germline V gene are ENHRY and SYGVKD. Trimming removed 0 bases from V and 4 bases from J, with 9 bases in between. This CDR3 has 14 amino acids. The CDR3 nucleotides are TGTGCCATCAGTGAGTCTACTTCAAGCACTGAAGCTTTCTTT. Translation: CAISESTSSTEAFF.

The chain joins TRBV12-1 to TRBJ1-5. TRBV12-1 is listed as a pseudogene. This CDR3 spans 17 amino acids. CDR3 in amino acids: CASSFGKGGKGNQPQHF. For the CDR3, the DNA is TGTGCCAGCAGCTTTGGTAAGGGTGGGAAGGGTAATCAGCCCCAGCATTTT.

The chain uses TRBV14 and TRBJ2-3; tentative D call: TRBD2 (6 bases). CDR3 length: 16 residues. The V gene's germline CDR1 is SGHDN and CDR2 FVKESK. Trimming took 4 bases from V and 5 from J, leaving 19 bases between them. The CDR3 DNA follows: TGTGCCAGCAGCCTTCGGGACTCAGCGTTGGTAGATACGCAGTATTTT. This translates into CASSLRDSALVDTQYF. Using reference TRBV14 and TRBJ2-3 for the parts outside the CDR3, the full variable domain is EAGVTQFPSHSVIEKGQTVTLRCDPISGHDNLYWYRRVMGKEIKFLLHFVKESKQDESGMPNNRFLAERTGGTYSTLKVQPAELEDSGVYFCASSLRDSALVDTQYFGPGTRLTVL.

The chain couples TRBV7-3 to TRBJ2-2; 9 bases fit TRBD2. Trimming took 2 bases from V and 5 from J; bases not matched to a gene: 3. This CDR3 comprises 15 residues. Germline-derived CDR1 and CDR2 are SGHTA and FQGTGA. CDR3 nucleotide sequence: TGTGCCAGCAGCTTATATGCGGGAGGGACCGGGGAGCTGTTTTTT. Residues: CASSLYAGGTGELFF.

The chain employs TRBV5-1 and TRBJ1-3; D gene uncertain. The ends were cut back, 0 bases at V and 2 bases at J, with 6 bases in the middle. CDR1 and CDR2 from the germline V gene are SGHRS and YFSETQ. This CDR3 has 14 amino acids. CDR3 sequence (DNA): TGCGCCAGCAGCTTGGGGTCAGCTGGAAACACCATATATTTT. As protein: CASSLGSAGNTIYF.

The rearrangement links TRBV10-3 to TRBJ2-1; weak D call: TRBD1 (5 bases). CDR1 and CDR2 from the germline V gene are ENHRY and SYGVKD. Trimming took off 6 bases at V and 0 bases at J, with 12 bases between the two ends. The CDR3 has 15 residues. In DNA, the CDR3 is TGTGCCATCAGAGGCCCAGACAGCTCCTACAATGAGCAGTTCTTC. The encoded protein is CAIRGPDSSYNEQFF.

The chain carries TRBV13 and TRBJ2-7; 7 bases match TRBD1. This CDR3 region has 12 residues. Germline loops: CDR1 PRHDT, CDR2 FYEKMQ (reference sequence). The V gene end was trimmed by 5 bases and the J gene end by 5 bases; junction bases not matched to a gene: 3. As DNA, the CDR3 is TGTGCCAGCAGCACAGGGACAGACGAGCAGTACTTC. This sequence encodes CASSTGTDEQYF.

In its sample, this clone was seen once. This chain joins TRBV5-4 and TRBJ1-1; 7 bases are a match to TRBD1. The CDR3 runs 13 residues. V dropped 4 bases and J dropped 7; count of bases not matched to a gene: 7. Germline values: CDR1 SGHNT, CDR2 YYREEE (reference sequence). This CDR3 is CASSHGTDREAFF. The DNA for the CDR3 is TGTGCCAGCAGCCACGGGACAGACCGTGAAGCTTTCTTT.

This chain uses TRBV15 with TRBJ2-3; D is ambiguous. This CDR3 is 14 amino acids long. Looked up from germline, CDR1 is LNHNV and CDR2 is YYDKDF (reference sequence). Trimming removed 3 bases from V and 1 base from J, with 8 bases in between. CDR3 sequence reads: CATSRAAGTDTQYF. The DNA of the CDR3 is TGTGCCACCAGCAGGGCGGCAGGCACAGATACGCAGTATTTT.

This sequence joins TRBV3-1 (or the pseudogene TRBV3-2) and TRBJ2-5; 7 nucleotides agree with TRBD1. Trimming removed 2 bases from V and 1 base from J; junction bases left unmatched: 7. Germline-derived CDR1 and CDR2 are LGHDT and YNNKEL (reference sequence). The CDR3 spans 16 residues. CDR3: CASSQPRDSVQETQYF. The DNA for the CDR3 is TGTGCCAGCAGCCAACCTCGGGACAGCGTCCAAGAGACCCAGTACTTC.

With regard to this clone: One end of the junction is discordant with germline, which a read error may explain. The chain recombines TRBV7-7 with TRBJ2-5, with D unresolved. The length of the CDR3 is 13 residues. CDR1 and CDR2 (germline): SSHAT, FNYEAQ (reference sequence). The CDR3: CASSLWQQETQYF. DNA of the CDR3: TGTGCTAGCAGCTTATGGCAGCAAGAGACCCAGTACTTC.

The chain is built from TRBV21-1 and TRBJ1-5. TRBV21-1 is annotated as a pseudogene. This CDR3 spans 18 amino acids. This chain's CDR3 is CASSTTGTTYYSNQPQHF. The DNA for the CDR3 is TGTGCCAGCAGCACCACAGGGACTACTTATTATAGCAATCAGCCCCAGCATTTT.

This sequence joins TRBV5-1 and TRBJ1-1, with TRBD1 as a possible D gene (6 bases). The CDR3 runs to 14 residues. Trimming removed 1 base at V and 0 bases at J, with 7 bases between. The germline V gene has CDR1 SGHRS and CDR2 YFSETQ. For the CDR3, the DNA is TGCGCCAGCAGCTTGCACAGGGTGAACACTGAAGCTTTCTTT. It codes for CASSLHRVNTEAFF.

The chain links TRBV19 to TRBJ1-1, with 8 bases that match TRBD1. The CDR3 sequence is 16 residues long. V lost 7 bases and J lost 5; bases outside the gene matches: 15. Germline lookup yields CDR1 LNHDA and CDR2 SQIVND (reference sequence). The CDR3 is CASTRAGGAFPTEAFF. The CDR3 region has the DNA TGTGCCAGTACCAGGGCAGGGGGCGCGTTTCCGACTGAAGCTTTCTTT.

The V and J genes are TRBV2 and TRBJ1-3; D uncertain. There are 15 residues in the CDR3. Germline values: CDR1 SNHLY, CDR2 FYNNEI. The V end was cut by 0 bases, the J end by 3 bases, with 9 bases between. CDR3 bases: TGTGCCAGCAGTGAAGCAGGGTCTGGTGGAAACACCATATATTTT. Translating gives CASSEAGSGGNTIYF.

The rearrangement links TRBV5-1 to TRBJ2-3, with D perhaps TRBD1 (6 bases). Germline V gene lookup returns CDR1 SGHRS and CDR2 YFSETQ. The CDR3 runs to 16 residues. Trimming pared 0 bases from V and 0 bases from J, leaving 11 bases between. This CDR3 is CASSLGDRSSTDTQYF. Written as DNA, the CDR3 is TGCGCCAGCAGCTTGGGTGACAGGTCCAGCACAGATACGCAGTATTTT.